Presented here are 28 T cell receptor beta chains from one specimen sequenced in a study of Ad26.COV2.S vaccination and SARS-CoV-2 variants. Treatment noted: some 19 received Ad26.COV2.S at low or high dose, single or two shots; several received placebo; per-sample allocation not given. Sampling was done on day 63 after the first vaccine or placebo injection. The repertoire was sequenced with immunoSEQ multiplex PCR; TCRdb's copy has only in-frame clones and lacks some. The repertoire includes around 300,000 clones, about 87% of them detected once, and roughly 6% sits in the top ten. The specimen was peripheral blood, collected in a trial of Ad26.COV2.S vaccine versus placebo. These receptor sequences come from a person aged 18-60 years who received the Ad26.COV2.S COVID-19 vaccine or a placebo.

The rearrangement uses TRBV9 and TRBJ1-2; 7 positions match TRBD1. The germline CDR1 and CDR2 sequences are SGDLS and YYNGEE. This CDR3 spans 13 amino acids. The V gene end was trimmed by 4 bases and the J gene end by 2 bases; junction bases not matched to a gene: 2. In DNA, the CDR3 is TGTGCCAGCAGCTTGGACAGGAACTATGGCTACACCTTC. This encodes CASSLDRNYGYTF.

The rearrangement joins TRBV6-5 to TRBJ1-1; D ambiguous. CDR3 size: 15 residues. Deletions cut 8 bases from V and 2 bases from J, with 18 bases between. Germline CDR1 MNHEY, CDR2 SVGAGI. The CDR3 reads CASHRSIRVNTEAFF. CDR3 nucleotides: TGTGCCAGCCACCGGTCTATTAGGGTAAACACTGAAGCTTTCTTT.

The chain links TRBV9 to TRBJ2-1; the D call may be TRBD1 or TRBD2 (6 bases each). Germline V gene sequence: CDR1 SGDLS, CDR2 YYNGEE. The V gene lost 3 bases and the J gene lost 4 bases, with 11 bases spanning the gap. The CDR3 loop spans 14 amino acids. CDR3 bases: TGTGCCAGCAGCGAGGGGGGCGGTTACAATGAGCAGTTCTTC. Protein sequence: CASSEGGGYNEQFF. Full variable domain (rest looked up from reference TRBV9 and TRBJ2-1): DSGVTQTPKHLITATGQRVTLRCSPRSGDLSVYWYQQSLDQGLQFLIQYYNGEERAKGNILERFSAQQFPDLHSELNLSSLELGDSALYFCASSEGGGYNEQFFGPGTRLTVL.

This clone appeared a few times. The chain uses TRBV7-9 and TRBJ1-4; D unclear. Germline assignment: CDR1 SEHNR and CDR2 FQNEAQ (reference sequence). The CDR3 is 10 amino acids. Trimming removed 6 bases at V and 8 bases at J, with 4 bases between. CDR3: CASSREKLFF. As DNA, the CDR3 is TGTGCCAGCAGTAGGGAAAAACTGTTTTTT. Based on the CDR3 plus reference TRBV7-9 and TRBJ1-4, the full variable domain is DTGVSQNPRHKITKRGQNVTFRCDPISEHNRLYWYRQTLGQGPEFLTYFQNEAQLEKSRLLSDRFSAERPKGSFSTLEIQRTEQGDSAMYLCASSREKLFFGSGTQLSVL.

The chain uses TRBV7-3 and TRBJ2-7, with TRBD1 as a possible D gene (5 bases). The CDR3 length is 12 residues. The V gene lost 5 bases and the J gene lost 6 bases, with 11 bases spanning the gap. Germline V gives CDR1 SGHTA, CDR2 FQGTGA. The CDR3 here is CASSIRVGEQYF. The CDR3 DNA reads as TGTGCCAGCAGCATCAGGGTTGGCGAGCAGTACTTC. Variable domain in full (rest from reference TRBV7-3 and TRBJ2-7): GAGVSQTPSNKVTEKGKYVELRCDPISGHTALYWYRQSLGQGPEFLIYFQGTGAADDSGLPNDRFFAVRPEGSVSTLKIQRTERGDSAVYLCASSIRVGEQYFGPGTRLTVT.

The gene calls are TRBV15 and TRBJ2-6, with D unclear. V was clipped by 6 bases and J by 0 bases, with 9 bases between them. The CDR3 length is 15 residues. Germline CDR1 is LNHNV and CDR2 is YYDKDF (reference sequence). The CDR3 DNA sequence: TGTGCCACCAGTCTGAGTAACTCTGGGGCCAACGTCCTGACTTTC. Encoded protein: CATSLSNSGANVLTF.

The CDR3, as DNA: TGTGCCAGCATAGGTCGGGAGAGCAATCAGCCCCAGCATTTT. Amino acid sequence: CASIGRESNQPQHF. The rearrangement links TRBV6-6 to TRBJ1-5; the D is unclear. Germline CDR1 is MNHNY and CDR2 is SVGAGI (reference sequence). Trimming removed 7 bases at V and 1 base at J, with 11 bases between. The CDR3 spans 14 residues.

This sequence joins TRBV19 and TRBJ2-5; no reliable D call. CDR3 length: 13 residues. V shed 3 bases and J shed 2 bases, with 7 bases lying between them. Germline V lookup: CDR1 LNHDA, CDR2 SQIVND (reference sequence). CDR3 residues: CASSIGPQETQYF. The CDR3 region has the DNA TGTGCCAGTAGTATCGGGCCGCAAGAGACCCAGTACTTC. Full variable domain (missing parts from reference TRBV19 and TRBJ2-5): DGGITQSPKYLFRKEGQNVTLSCEQNLNHDAMYWYRQDPGQGLRLIYYSQIVNDFQKGDIAEGYSVSREKKESFPLTVTSAQKNPTAFYLCASSIGPQETQYFGPGTRLLVL.

The CDR3 protein is CASRPRDQANTGELFF. DNA of the CDR3: TGTGCCAGTCGACCCCGGGATCAGGCGAACACCGGGGAGCTGTTTTTT. This sequence joins TRBV19 and TRBJ2-2, with a possible D match to TRBD2 (5 bases). Trimming cost V 8 bases and J 0 bases, with 16 bases left between them. Looked up from germline, CDR1 is LNHDA and CDR2 is SQIVND (reference sequence). The CDR3 is made up of 16 amino acids.

The rearrangement joins TRBV7-2 to TRBJ2-7, with 12 nucleotides matching TRBD2. The CDR3 is 17 amino acids. Unmatched junction bases numbered 7, after V lost 2 bases and J lost 2 bases. Germline V lookup: CDR1 SGHTA, CDR2 FQGNSA. The DNA of the CDR3 is TGTGCCAGCAGCTTATTCGCTACTAGCGGGAGGACCTACGAGCAGTACTTC. It yields the protein CASSLFATSGRTYEQYF. The full variable domain, rest sourced from reference TRBV7-2 and TRBJ2-7, is GAGVSQSPSNKVTEKGKDVELRCDPISGHTALYWYRQSLGQGLEFLIYFQGNSAPDKSGLPSDRFSAERTGGSVSTLTIQRTQQEDSAVYLCASSLFATSGRTYEQYFGPGTRLTVT.

The gene calls are TRBV7-2 and TRBJ2-7, with D hard to call. CDR3 length equals 14 residues. Germline V gene data show CDR1 as SGHTA and CDR2 as FQGNSA. V was trimmed by 1 base and J by 7 bases, leaving 14 bases between them. CDR3 residues: CASSLDGPIFEQYF. The CDR3 nucleotides are TGTGCCAGCAGCTTAGACGGCCCGATTTTTGAGCAGTACTTC.

V usage is TRBV5-1 and J usage is TRBJ2-7; 11 bases line up with TRBD1. Germline V gives CDR1 SGHRS, CDR2 YFSETQ. The CDR3 covers 14 residues. J lost 4 bases, V lost 4 bases, and 4 bases had no gene match. The CDR3, as DNA: TGCGCCAGCAGCGAGGACAGGGGGCCTTACGAGCAGTACTTC. Its translation is CASSEDRGPYEQYF.

The V call is TRBV10-2, the J call TRBJ2-5, with D perhaps TRBD2 (6 bases). Germline lookup yields CDR1 WSHSY and CDR2 SAAADI. Trimming removed 2 bases from V and 1 base from J, with 11 bases in between. The CDR3 spans 15 residues. In DNA, the CDR3 is TGCGCCAGCAGTGAGGCGGGGAGCCCCCAAGAGACCCAGTACTTC. It codes for CASSEAGSPQETQYF.

The chain couples TRBV11-2 to TRBJ2-5; TRBD1 aligns across 9 bases. The CDR3 has 14 residues. Germline CDR1 SGHAT, CDR2 FQNNGV. Trimming cost V 5 bases and J 2 bases; bases outside gene matches: 3. Here the CDR3 reads CASSMTGGQETQYF. The CDR3 nucleotides are TGTGCCAGCAGCATGACAGGGGGGCAAGAGACCCAGTACTTC.

The genes are TRBV6-2 or TRBV6-3 and TRBJ2-5, with TRBD1 identical over 10 bases. Per the germline V gene, CDR1 is MNHEY and CDR2 is SVGEGT. Losses at the gene ends were 6 bases for V and 10 bases for J; bases not matched to a gene: 11. The CDR3 has 14 residues. CDR3 residues: CASSTGTGVGSQYF. CDR3 DNA sequence: TGTGCCAGCAGCACCGGGACAGGGGTTGGTAGCCAGTACTTC.

J is TRBJ2-6 and V is TRBV7-3; no definite D call. Between the trimmed V and J ends, which lost 2 bases and 2 bases, there was a span of 7 bases. CDR1 and CDR2 (germline): SGHTA, FQGTGA. The CDR3 is 15 amino acids. The chain's CDR3 is CASSLFTPGANVLTF. The CDR3 coding sequence is TGTGCCAGCAGCTTATTTACTCCTGGGGCCAACGTCCTGACTTTC.

The V gene is TRBV5-4, the J gene TRBJ2-7; D is tentatively TRBD1 or TRBD2 (5 bases each). V shed 0 bases and J shed 0 bases, with 10 bases lying between them. Germline assignment: CDR1 SGHNT and CDR2 YYREEE (reference sequence). The CDR3 is 15 residues long. The CDR3 region has the DNA TGTGCCAGCAGCTTGGAGAGGGGCTTCTCCTACGAGCAGTACTTC. It specifies CASSLERGFSYEQYF.

The V and J genes are TRBV5-4 and TRBJ1-1, with 10 bases identical to TRBD1. The germline gives CDR1 SGHNT, CDR2 YYREEE (reference sequence). The CDR3 consists of 15 residues. J lost 5 bases, V lost 0 bases, and 4 bases had no gene match. The CDR3 DNA sequence: TGTGCCAGCAGCTTGGTGGGGACAGGGGTTACTGAAGCTTTCTTT. As protein: CASSLVGTGVTEAFF.

CDR3 DNA sequence: TGTGCCTGGAGCTTCCCCAGGGATTCACCCCTCCACTTT. Amino acid sequence: CAWSFPRDSPLHF. This sequence joins TRBV30 and TRBJ1-6; TRBD1 is a possible D gene (5 bases). This CDR3 comprises 13 residues. Germline V gene lookup returns CDR1 GTSNPN and CDR2 SVGIG (reference sequence). Trimming left V 3 bases short and J 8 bases short, with 11 bases between. Full variable domain (missing parts from reference TRBV30 and TRBJ1-6): SQTIHQWPATLVQPVGSPLSLECTVEGTSNPNLYWYRQAAGRGLQLLFYSVGIGQISSEVPQNLSASRPQDRQFILSSKKLLLSDSGFYLCAWSFPRDSPLHFGNGTRLTVT.

This chain joins TRBV7-3 and TRBJ2-5; no reliable D call. CDR3 length: 13 amino acids. Trimming took 6 bases from V and 3 from J, leaving 11 bases between them. Germline V gene lookup returns CDR1 SGHTA and CDR2 FQGTGA. Here the CDR3 DNA reads TGTGCCAGCAGGGTTAGGGTAGAAGAGACCCAGTACTTC. It is translated as CASRVRVEETQYF. Complete variable domain (other parts from reference TRBV7-3 and TRBJ2-5): GAGVSQTPSNKVTEKGKYVELRCDPISGHTALYWYRQSLGQGPEFLIYFQGTGAADDSGLPNDRFFAVRPEGSVSTLKIQRTERGDSAVYLCASRVRVEETQYFGPGTRLLVL.

The V gene is TRBV9, the J gene TRBJ2-7; TRBD1 agrees at 8 bases. The V gene's germline CDR1 is SGDLS and CDR2 YYNGEE. This CDR3 has 15 amino acids. Trimming removed 2 bases from V and 0 bases from J; junction bases left unmatched: 4. The CDR3 nucleotides read TGTGCCAGCAGCGTGGGGGACAGGAGCTCCTACGAGCAGTACTTC. It specifies CASSVGDRSSYEQYF.

The chain combines TRBV7-2 with TRBJ1-5, with TRBD1 identical over 7 bases. V was pared by 3 bases and J by 3 bases, with 2 bases of the junction left unmatched. The germline V gene encodes CDR1 SGHTA and CDR2 FQGNSA. The CDR3 has 14 amino acids. The CDR3 sequence: CASSFGQANQPQHF. The CDR3 bases are TGTGCCAGCAGCTTTGGACAGGCCAATCAGCCCCAGCATTTT. Variable domain in full (rest from reference TRBV7-2 and TRBJ1-5): GAGVSQSPSNKVTEKGKDVELRCDPISGHTALYWYRQSLGQGLEFLIYFQGNSAPDKSGLPSDRFSAERTGGSVSTLTIQRTQQEDSAVYLCASSFGQANQPQHFGDGTRLSIL.

The genes are TRBV29-1 and TRBJ1-1, with TRBD1 matching 8 bases. Germline CDR1 and CDR2: SQVTM and ANQGSEA. V gave up 4 bases and J gave up 2 bases; unmatched junction bases: 3. The CDR3 runs to 13 residues. CDR3 amino acids: CSVGGQVNTEAFF. The CDR3, as DNA: TGCAGCGTTGGGGGACAGGTTAACACTGAAGCTTTCTTT.

The chain combines TRBV30 with TRBJ1-1; 8 nucleotides agree with TRBD1. V lost 1 base and J lost 9; bases outside the gene matches: 4. Germline values: CDR1 GTSNPN, CDR2 SVGIG (reference sequence). CDR3 length: 12 residues. CDR3 DNA: TGTGCCTGGAGTGAACAGGGGGTCCAAGCTTTCTTT. The encoded protein is CAWSEQGVQAFF. Using reference TRBV30 and TRBJ1-1 for the parts outside the CDR3, the full variable domain is SQTIHQWPATLVQPVGSPLSLECTVEGTSNPNLYWYRQAAGRGLQLLFYSVGIGQISSEVPQNLSASRPQDRQFILSSKKLLLSDSGFYLCAWSEQGVQAFFGQGTRLTVV.

This chain connects TRBV15 to TRBJ2-5; TRBD1 matches at 7 bases. V shed 3 bases and J 3 bases; nucleotides not matched to a gene: 4. Germline V gene data show CDR1 as LNHNV and CDR2 as YYDKDF (reference sequence). The CDR3 has 14 amino acids. This chain's CDR3 is CATSRTGWEETQYF. CDR3 DNA sequence: TGTGCCACCAGCAGGACAGGGTGGGAAGAGACCCAGTACTTC.

This clone was counted a single time. This rearrangement joins TRBV30 to TRBJ1-2; TRBD1 aligns across 7 bases. V trimming: 4 bases; J trimming: 7 bases; junction bases outside the gene matches: 12. Germline V gives CDR1 GTSNPN, CDR2 SVGIG (reference sequence). This CDR3 is built from 14 residues. As DNA, the CDR3 is TGTGCCTGGAAAAAACAGGGGCCTACCGGTGGCTACACCTTC. The encoded protein is CAWKKQGPTGGYTF.

The chain has TRBV10-3 and TRBJ1-2; D is perhaps TRBD1 (5 bases). The length of the CDR3 is 15 residues. The germline CDR1 and CDR2 sequences are ENHRY and SYGVKD. The germline V and J ends were trimmed by 4 bases and 0 bases, with 12 bases remaining between them. CDR3 sequence: CAISVFQGPNYGYTF. CDR3 DNA: TGTGCCATCAGTGTTTTCCAGGGACCTAACTATGGCTACACCTTC.

The chain combines TRBV6-2 or TRBV6-3 with TRBJ1-5; D may be TRBD1 (5 bases). This CDR3 contains 15 residues. V lost 4 bases to trimming and J lost 6 bases, with 16 bases between them. The germline gives CDR1 MNHEY, CDR2 SVGEGT. CDR3: CASSFGTNLAQPQHF. The DNA of the CDR3 is TGTGCCAGCAGTTTCGGGACCAACCTAGCTCAGCCCCAGCATTTT.